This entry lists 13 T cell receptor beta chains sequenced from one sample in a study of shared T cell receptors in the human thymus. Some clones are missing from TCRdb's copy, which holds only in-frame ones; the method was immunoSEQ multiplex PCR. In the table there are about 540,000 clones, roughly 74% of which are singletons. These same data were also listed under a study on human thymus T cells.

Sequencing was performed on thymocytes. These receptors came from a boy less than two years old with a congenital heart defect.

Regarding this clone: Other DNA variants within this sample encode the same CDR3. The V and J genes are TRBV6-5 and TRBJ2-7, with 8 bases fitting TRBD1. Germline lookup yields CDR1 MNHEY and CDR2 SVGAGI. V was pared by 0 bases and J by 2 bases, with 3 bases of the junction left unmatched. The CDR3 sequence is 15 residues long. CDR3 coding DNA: TGTGCCAGCAGTTACTCAGGGACAGGCACCTACGAGCAGTACTTC. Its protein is CASSYSGTGTYEQYF.

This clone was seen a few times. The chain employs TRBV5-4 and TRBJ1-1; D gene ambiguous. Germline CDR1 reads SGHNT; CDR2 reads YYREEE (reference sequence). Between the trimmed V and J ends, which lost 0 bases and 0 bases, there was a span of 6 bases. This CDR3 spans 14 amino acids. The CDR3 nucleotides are TGTGCCAGCAGCTTGGAACAGTTGAACACTGAAGCTTTCTTT. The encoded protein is CASSLEQLNTEAFF.

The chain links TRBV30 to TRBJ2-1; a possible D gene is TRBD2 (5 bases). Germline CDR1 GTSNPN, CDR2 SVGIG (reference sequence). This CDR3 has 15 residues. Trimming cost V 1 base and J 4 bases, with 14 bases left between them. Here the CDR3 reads CAWSAKQTSYNEQFF. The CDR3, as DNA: TGTGCCTGGAGTGCCAAACAAACTAGTTACAATGAGCAGTTCTTC.

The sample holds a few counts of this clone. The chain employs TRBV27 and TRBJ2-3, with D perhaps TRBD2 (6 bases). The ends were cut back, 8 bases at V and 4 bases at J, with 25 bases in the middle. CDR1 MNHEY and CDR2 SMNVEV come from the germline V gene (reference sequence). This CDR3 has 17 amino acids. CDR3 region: CASSPDVPGVKPDTQYF. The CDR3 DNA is TGTGCCAGCTCTCCTGACGTGCCGGGAGTTAAACCAGATACGCAGTATTTT.

The CDR3 nucleotides are TGTGCCTGGGAGAGGCGTAAATCCTACGAGCAGTACTTC. Translating gives CAWERRKSYEQYF. The chain has TRBV30 and TRBJ2-7, with D uncertain. The CDR3 sequence is 13 residues long. Germline values: CDR1 GTSNPN, CDR2 SVGIG (reference sequence). V was pared by 5 bases and J by 1 base, with 12 bases between.

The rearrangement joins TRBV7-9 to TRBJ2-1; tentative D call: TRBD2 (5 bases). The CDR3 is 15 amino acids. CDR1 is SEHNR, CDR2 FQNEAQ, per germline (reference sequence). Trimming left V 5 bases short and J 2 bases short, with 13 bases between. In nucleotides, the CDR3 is TGTGCCAGCAGCCCTGGGAGCGGAGCCTACAATGAGCAGTTCTTC. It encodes CASSPGSGAYNEQFF. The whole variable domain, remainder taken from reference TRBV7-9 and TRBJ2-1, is DTGVSQNPRHKITKRGQNVTFRCDPISEHNRLYWYRQTLGQGPEFLTYFQNEAQLEKSRLLSDRFSAERPKGSFSTLEIQRTEQGDSAMYLCASSPGSGAYNEQFFGPGTRLTVL.

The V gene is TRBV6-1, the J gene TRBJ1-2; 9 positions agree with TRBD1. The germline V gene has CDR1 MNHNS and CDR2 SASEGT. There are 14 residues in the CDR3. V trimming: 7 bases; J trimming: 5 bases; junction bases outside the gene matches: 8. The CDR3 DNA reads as TGTGCCAGCACCATGGCGGACAGGGGTTATGGCTACACCTTC. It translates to CASTMADRGYGYTF.

Here the CDR3 reads CASSQGETSGATGTQYF. For the CDR3, the DNA is TGCGCCAGCAGCCAAGGGGAGACTAGCGGGGCGACGGGTACGCAGTATTTT. The chain couples TRBV4-3 to TRBJ2-3, with 11 bases aligning to TRBD2. Germline V gives CDR1 LGHNA, CDR2 YSLEER. The CDR3 extends over 17 amino acids. V gave up 1 base and J gave up 8 bases; unmatched junction bases: 11.

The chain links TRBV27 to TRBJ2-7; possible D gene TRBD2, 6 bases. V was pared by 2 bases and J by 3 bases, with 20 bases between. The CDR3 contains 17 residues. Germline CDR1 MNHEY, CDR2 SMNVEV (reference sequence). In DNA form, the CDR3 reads TGTGCCAGCAGTTTAGCGGGACCACTGGGCAGACTCTACGAGCAGTACTTC. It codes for CASSLAGPLGRLYEQYF.

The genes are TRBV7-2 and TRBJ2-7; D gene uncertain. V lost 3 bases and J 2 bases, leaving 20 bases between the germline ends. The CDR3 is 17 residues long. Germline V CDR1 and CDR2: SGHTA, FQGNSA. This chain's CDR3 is CASSFLRRSPYPYEQYF. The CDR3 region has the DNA TGTGCCAGCAGCTTTCTCCGACGGAGCCCCTATCCCTACGAGCAGTACTTC.

The DNA of the CDR3 is TGCAGCGTTGGAACAGGGAATGAAGCTTTCTTT. This sequence encodes CSVGTGNEAFF. The rearrangement links TRBV29-1 to TRBJ1-1; D is perhaps TRBD1 (6 bases). The CDR3 is made up of 11 amino acids. V was trimmed by 4 bases and J by 7 bases, leaving 10 bases between them. Germline-derived CDR1 and CDR2 are SQVTM and ANQGSEA.

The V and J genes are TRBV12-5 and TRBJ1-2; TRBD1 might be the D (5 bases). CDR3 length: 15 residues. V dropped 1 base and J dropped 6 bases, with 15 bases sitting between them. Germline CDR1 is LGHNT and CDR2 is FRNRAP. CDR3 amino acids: CASGLGEGQGNGYTF. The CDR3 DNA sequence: TGTGCTAGTGGTTTGGGGGAAGGGCAGGGTAATGGCTACACCTTC.

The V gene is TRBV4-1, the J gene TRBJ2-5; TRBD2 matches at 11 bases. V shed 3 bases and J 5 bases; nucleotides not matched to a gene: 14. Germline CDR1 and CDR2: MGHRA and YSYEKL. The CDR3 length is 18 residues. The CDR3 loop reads CASSHGSSGRIPGETQYF. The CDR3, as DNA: TGCGCCAGCAGCCATGGATCTAGCGGGAGGATCCCGGGGGAGACCCAGTACTTC.